Below, one T cell receptor beta chain is given with its context. This table comes from immunoSEQ multiplex PCR, and its TCRdb copy is limited to in-frame clones, with some not included. The sample includes 150,000 or so clones, approximately 92% of them seen just once. This entry is derived from a study of blood T cell repertoires in COVID-19. The CDR3 runs 23 residues. Trimming removed 6 bases from V and 0 bases from J, with 36 bases in between. CDR1 MDHEN and CDR2 SYDVKM come from the germline V gene. V gene TRBV28 combines with J gene TRBJ1-5, with a weak D call TRBD1 (6 bases). Sample: peripheral blood. The receptor comes from a man younger than 35 with COVID-19, enrolled during active disease. The CDR3 region is CASSTGKGRGGIYGVYSNQPQHF. The CDR3, as DNA: TGTGCCAGCAGCACAGGGAAGGGCAGGGGTGGAATATATGGGGTTTATAGCAATCAGCCCCAGCATTTT. The complete variable domain, with remaining parts taken from reference TRBV28 and TRBJ1-5, reads DVKVTQSSRYLVKRTGEKVFLECVQDMDHENMFWYRQDPGLGLRLIYFSYDVKMKEKGDIPEGYSVSREKKERFSLILESASTNQTSMYLCASSTGKGRGGIYGVYSNQPQHFGDGTRLSIL.